This TCR beta chain was identified during a study of shared T cell receptors in the human thymus. Using immunoSEQ multiplex PCR, the repertoire was profiled, and TCRdb retains in-frame clones only, with some absent. This table holds approximately 580,000 clones, 75% to 80% found once. The V gene end was trimmed by 4 bases and the J gene end by 0 bases; junction bases not matched to a gene: 5. Germline assignment: CDR1 LNHNV and CDR2 YYDKDF (reference sequence). The CDR3 loop spans 18 amino acids. The data were also submitted as part of a second study, on human thymus T cells. That report notes: In corrective heart surgery, resections were taken, and these provided the thymus tissue. Use of V and J genes seemed skewed within the thymic and blood repertoires. What related research reported was that thymic repertoires overlapped highly among unrelated individuals.

The sequencing sample was made of thymocytes. The chain employs TRBV15 and TRBJ2-4; TRBD2 matches 14 bases. The clonotype was recovered from a boy less than two years old with a congenital heart defect. For the CDR3, the DNA is TGTGCCACCAGCATTAGACTAGCGGGAGGGTTAGCCAAAAACATTCAGTACTTC. This codes for CATSIRLAGGLAKNIQYF. Looking up the rest from reference TRBV15 and TRBJ2-4 gives the full variable domain: DAMVIQNPRYQVTQFGKPVTLSCSQTLNHNVMYWYQQKSSQAPKLLFHYYDKDFNNEADTPDNFQSRRPNTSFCFLDIRSPGLGDTAMYLCATSIRLAGGLAKNIQYFGAGTRLSVL.